The 6 T cell receptor beta chains below all came from one sample that was sequenced in a study of T cell responses to AZD1222 COVID-19 vaccine (dated by TCRdb to about 2021). The method was the immunoSEQ multiplex PCR assay. TCRdb stores this immuneACCESS table with in-frame sequences only. Part of the clones is absent; in the studies checked, under half of the shortfall reflects unresolved V genes, and no reason is known for the rest. The sample includes around 120,000 clones, with around 88% observed a single time. Jointly, the top ten make up around 8.7% of the sample. The time point tag for this specimen amounts to: baseline before first vaccination. Sequenced here: peripheral blood, sampled on day 0 of AZD1222 vaccination. These receptors were obtained from an adult in good health.

This chain uses TRBV28 with TRBJ1-5, with D perhaps TRBD1 (5 bases). The V and J ends lost 5 bases and 7 bases respectively, with 15 bases between them. Germline CDR1 and CDR2: MDHEN and SYDVKM. The CDR3 covers 14 residues. The CDR3 coding sequence is TGTGCCAGCAGTCGACGGGGGAGGGCCCAGCCCCAGCATTTT. Its translation: CASSRRGRAQPQHF.

The chain recombines TRBV4-2 with TRBJ2-4, with unresolved D. V was clipped by 0 bases and J by 0 bases, with 15 bases between them. This CDR3 region has 18 residues. Germline V gene lookup returns CDR1 LGHNA and CDR2 YNFKEQ. For the CDR3, the DNA is TGTGCCAGCAGCCAAGATCCCACAGAGCCAGTAGCCAAAAACATTCAGTACTTC. Translated: CASSQDPTEPVAKNIQYF.

This clone was picked up a small number of times. This chain joins TRBV28 and TRBJ1-5; 11 bases map to TRBD1. Germline V lookup: CDR1 MDHEN, CDR2 SYDVKM. CDR3 length: 16 amino acids. V shed 6 bases and J 3 bases; nucleotides not matched to a gene: 7. The CDR3 loop is CASRTGQGAANQPQHF. Written as DNA, the CDR3 is TGTGCCAGCAGAACTGGACAGGGGGCGGCCAATCAGCCCCAGCATTTT.

The V call is TRBV10-3, the J call TRBJ2-7; 9 bases match TRBD1. The V gene end was trimmed by 3 bases and the J gene end by 4 bases; junction bases not matched to a gene: 4. CDR1 and CDR2 from the germline V gene are ENHRY and SYGVKD. This CDR3 region has 14 residues. The chain's CDR3 is CAISEGTGSYEQYF. CDR3 coding DNA: TGTGCCATCAGTGAAGGGACAGGGTCTTACGAGCAGTACTTC.

V gene TRBV5-6 combines with J gene TRBJ1-2; 10 bases agree with TRBD1. Germline V CDR1 and CDR2: SGHDT, YYEEEE. The CDR3 contains 14 residues. Germline trimming cut 5 bases from V and 0 bases from J; bases unmatched to any gene: 1. CDR3 sequence: CASRGQGANYGYTF. The CDR3 region has the DNA TGTGCCAGCAGAGGACAGGGGGCTAACTATGGCTACACCTTC.

V gene TRBV7-2 combines with J gene TRBJ1-1; D perhaps matches TRBD1 (5 bases). Germline values: CDR1 SGHTA, CDR2 FQGNSA. The ends were cut back, 5 bases at V and 10 bases at J, with 20 bases in the middle. The CDR3 runs to 14 residues. The CDR3 protein is CASSHRQMGLGAFF. CDR3 sequence (DNA): TGTGCCAGCAGCCACAGACAAATGGGACTTGGAGCTTTCTTT.